This is a list of T cell receptor beta chains from one sample in a study of CD8 T cells in Susac syndrome. TCRdb re-called the immunoSEQ multiplex PCR reads with MiXCR, one entry per CDR3 protein. The data hold roughly 120,000 distinct CDR3 sequences, with approximately 93% observed a single time. Sequenced sample: CD8+ T cells from PBMCs. These receptor sequences come from a human donor with multiple sclerosis. CDR3s include the opening cysteine and the closing phenylalanine or tryptophan. Fields, in order: clone size, D gene, J gene, V gene, CDR3 DNA, CDR3 protein. The D gene is left open where the match is weak. Expanded clones are given a class, and other clones once, few, many or no size at all.

abundance: -
d_gene: -
j_gene: TRBJ2-3
v_gene: TRBV9
CDR3nt: TGTGCCAGCAGTGGGGGGCTCGGCACAGATACGCAGTATTTT
CDR3aa: CASSGGLGTDTQYF

abundance: -
d_gene: TRBD1
j_gene: TRBJ2-1
v_gene: TRBV12-3/TRBV12-4
CDR3nt: TGTGCCAGCAGTTTAGTAGGGACAGCGCAGTTCTTC
CDR3aa: CASSLVGTAQFF

abundance: -
d_gene: TRBD2
j_gene: TRBJ2-3
v_gene: TRBV4-1
CDR3nt: TGCGCCAGCAGCCAAGACGGGCTAGCGGGTTCGACAGATACGCAGTATTTT
CDR3aa: CASSQDGLAGSTDTQYF

abundance: -
d_gene: -
j_gene: TRBJ1-5
v_gene: TRBV6-1
CDR3nt: TGTGCCAGCAGTCAGGGATCCGAGCAGCCCCAGCATTTT
CDR3aa: CASSQGSEQPQHF

abundance: -
d_gene: -
j_gene: TRBJ2-3
v_gene: TRBV5-1
CDR3nt: TGCGCCAGCAGCTCTGGGGGGAACACAGATACGCAGTATTTT
CDR3aa: CASSSGGNTDTQYF

abundance: -
d_gene: TRBD2
j_gene: TRBJ2-1
v_gene: TRBV6-4
CDR3nt: TGTGCCAGCAGTCTTACTAGCGGGAGACCCAATGAGCAGTTCTTC
CDR3aa: CASSLTSGRPNEQFF

abundance: -
d_gene: TRBD1
j_gene: TRBJ1-1
v_gene: TRBV5-6
CDR3nt: TGTGCCAGCAGCTTGGCCCCCGGGACAGGGTATCCCCTGAACACTGAAGCTTTCTTT
CDR3aa: CASSLAPGTGYPLNTEAFF

abundance: -
d_gene: TRBD1
j_gene: TRBJ1-1
v_gene: TRBV13
CDR3nt: TGTGCCAGCAGCAACCGCGGGACAGGGTTCACTGAAGCTTTCTTT
CDR3aa: CASSNRGTGFTEAFF

abundance: few
d_gene: TRBD1
j_gene: TRBJ2-1
v_gene: TRBV11-2
CDR3nt: TGTGCCAGCAGCTTATACTGGGACAGGGAAAATGAGCAGTTCTTC
CDR3aa: CASSLYWDRENEQFF

abundance: -
d_gene: -
j_gene: TRBJ2-3
v_gene: TRBV6-5
CDR3nt: TGTGCCAGCACTTACGGGGGGCGCAGGACAGATACGCAGTATTTT
CDR3aa: CASTYGGRRTDTQYF

abundance: -
d_gene: -
j_gene: TRBJ2-7
v_gene: TRBV12-5
CDR3nt: TGTGCTAGTGGAGTACAGGCTAACGAGCAGTACTTC
CDR3aa: CASGVQANEQYF

abundance: -
d_gene: -
j_gene: TRBJ2-5
v_gene: TRBV6-4
CDR3nt: TGTGCCAGCAGTGGTTCCCGCGGGGTCTTCGTGGAGACCCAGTACTTC
CDR3aa: CASSGSRGVFVETQYF

abundance: -
d_gene: -
j_gene: TRBJ2-3
v_gene: TRBV12-3/TRBV12-4
CDR3nt: TGTGCCACCTACGGGGGGCCGGTGACAGATACGCAGTATTTT
CDR3aa: CATYGGPVTDTQYF

abundance: -
d_gene: -
j_gene: TRBJ2-4
v_gene: TRBV24-1
CDR3nt: TGTGCCACCAGTGAAGGCCTAGACAACACGGTCCAGTACTTC
CDR3aa: CATSEGLDNTVQYF

abundance: -
d_gene: -
j_gene: TRBJ1-2
v_gene: TRBV29-1
CDR3nt: TGCAGCGTCCTTCGGCAGGACGAGAATGGCTACACCTTC
CDR3aa: CSVLRQDENGYTF

abundance: once
d_gene: -
j_gene: TRBJ1-3
v_gene: TRBV5-6
CDR3nt: TGTGCCAGCACCATTTCGGGGGTGAGGCGAAACACCATATATTTT
CDR3aa: CASTISGVRRNTIYF

abundance: -
d_gene: TRBD1
j_gene: TRBJ2-6
v_gene: TRBV9
CDR3nt: TGTGCCAGCAGCGCGAGGACAGGGGTCGGGGCCAACGTCCTGACTTTC
CDR3aa: CASSARTGVGANVLTF

abundance: -
d_gene: -
j_gene: TRBJ1-5
v_gene: TRBV29-1
CDR3nt: TGCAGCGTAGTCGACAGACCCAATCAGCCCCAGCATTTT
CDR3aa: CSVVDRPNQPQHF

abundance: once
d_gene: TRBD1
j_gene: TRBJ1-1
v_gene: TRBV6-2/TRBV6-3
CDR3nt: TGTGCCAGCAGCCCCAGATACTTAGACAGGGGGCGATATGAAGCTTTCTTT
CDR3aa: CASSPRYLDRGRYEAFF

abundance: -
d_gene: TRBD1
j_gene: TRBJ2-1
v_gene: TRBV13
CDR3nt: TGTGCCAGCAGCTTACGGGACAGGGGATACAATGAGCAGTTCTTC
CDR3aa: CASSLRDRGYNEQFF

abundance: -
d_gene: TRBD2
j_gene: TRBJ2-5
v_gene: TRBV9
CDR3nt: TGTGCCAGCAGCCATAGCGGGAGAATGCAGGAGACCCAGTACTTC
CDR3aa: CASSHSGRMQETQYF

abundance: -
d_gene: -
j_gene: TRBJ2-2
v_gene: TRBV7-7
CDR3nt: TGTGCTAGCAGCTCGGGACGAGGCGGGGAGCTGTTTTTT
CDR3aa: CASSSGRGGELFF

abundance: -
d_gene: -
j_gene: TRBJ2-1
v_gene: TRBV7-9
CDR3nt: TGTGCCAGCAGCTTAGTTGCCAGGGCTGTAAATGAGCAGTTCTTC
CDR3aa: CASSLVARAVNEQFF

abundance: -
d_gene: -
j_gene: TRBJ1-1
v_gene: TRBV27
CDR3nt: TGTGCCAGCAGTTTGGGGAAGTTCACTGAAGCTTTCTTT
CDR3aa: CASSLGKFTEAFF

abundance: -
d_gene: -
j_gene: TRBJ2-3
v_gene: TRBV27
CDR3nt: TGTGCCAGCAGTTTACTCCCCAGGGCGGATACGCAGTATTTT
CDR3aa: CASSLLPRADTQYF

abundance: few
d_gene: TRBD1
j_gene: TRBJ1-1
v_gene: TRBV11-2
CDR3nt: TGTGCCAGCAGTTCTGGACAGGCCGGGGGAGCTTTCTTT
CDR3aa: CASSSGQAGGAFF

abundance: -
d_gene: TRBD1
j_gene: TRBJ1-2
v_gene: TRBV5-1
CDR3nt: TGCGCCAGCAGCTTTTCCGGGACAGGGGACGGCTACACCTTC
CDR3aa: CASSFSGTGDGYTF

abundance: -
d_gene: -
j_gene: TRBJ2-1
v_gene: TRBV7-8
CDR3nt: TGTGCCAGCAGCTTTGGCCCGGGGACTGAGCAGTTCTTC
CDR3aa: CASSFGPGTEQFF

abundance: -
d_gene: -
j_gene: TRBJ1-2
v_gene: TRBV12-3/TRBV12-4
CDR3nt: TGTGCCAGCAGTTTAAGTATAGGTTATGGCTACACCTTC
CDR3aa: CASSLSIGYGYTF

abundance: few
d_gene: TRBD2
j_gene: TRBJ2-5
v_gene: TRBV9
CDR3nt: TGTGCCAGCACCGCCGGGGCGGGAGGCCAAGAGACCCAGTACTTC
CDR3aa: CASTAGAGGQETQYF

abundance: -
d_gene: -
j_gene: TRBJ2-1
v_gene: TRBV6-5
CDR3nt: TGTGCCAGCAGTTTAGGACAGTCCGCGCTTGAGCAGTTCTTC
CDR3aa: CASSLGQSALEQFF

abundance: -
d_gene: -
j_gene: TRBJ1-1
v_gene: TRBV4-1
CDR3nt: TGCGCCAGCAGCCAAGAACAGAACACTGAAGCTTTCTTT
CDR3aa: CASSQEQNTEAFF

abundance: once
d_gene: -
j_gene: TRBJ1-1
v_gene: TRBV20-1
CDR3nt: TGCAGTGCCCTCCCGGGGAACACTGAAGCTTTCTTT
CDR3aa: CSALPGNTEAFF

abundance: -
d_gene: -
j_gene: TRBJ2-5
v_gene: TRBV12-3/TRBV12-4
CDR3nt: TGTGCCAGCACCCCGGCAGCGACAGCCCAAGAGACCCAGTACTTC
CDR3aa: CASTPAATAQETQYF

abundance: -
d_gene: -
j_gene: TRBJ2-7
v_gene: TRBV6-2/TRBV6-3
CDR3nt: TGTGCCAGCAGTTACTCGCCGGGGATCGGCGAGCAGTACTTC
CDR3aa: CASSYSPGIGEQYF

abundance: -
d_gene: -
j_gene: TRBJ2-1
v_gene: TRBV29-1
CDR3nt: TGCAGCGTCGCTGGGCTAGCATATCGTAACAATGAGCAGTTCTTC
CDR3aa: CSVAGLAYRNNEQFF

abundance: -
d_gene: TRBD1
j_gene: TRBJ1-5
v_gene: TRBV19
CDR3nt: TGTGCCAGTAATTGGAGACAGGGCGGCAATCAGCCCCAGCATTTT
CDR3aa: CASNWRQGGNQPQHF

abundance: -
d_gene: -
j_gene: TRBJ1-1
v_gene: TRBV5-6
CDR3nt: TGTGCCAGCAGCTTAACGGACACTGAAGCTTTCTTT
CDR3aa: CASSLTDTEAFF

abundance: -
d_gene: TRBD1
j_gene: TRBJ2-2
v_gene: TRBV5-1
CDR3nt: TGCGCCAGCAGCTTCGGGACAGGGGGCAAAACCGGGGAGCTGTTTTTT
CDR3aa: CASSFGTGGKTGELFF

abundance: once
d_gene: -
j_gene: TRBJ1-5
v_gene: TRBV2
CDR3nt: TGTGCCAGCAGTGTTTCCGGGGGTAATCAGCCCCAGCATTTT
CDR3aa: CASSVSGGNQPQHF

abundance: -
d_gene: TRBD2
j_gene: TRBJ2-5
v_gene: TRBV3-1
CDR3nt: TGTGCCAGCAGCCAGAGGTTTAAGCGGGGTGGTAGGGAGACCCAGTACTTC
CDR3aa: CASSQRFKRGGRETQYF

abundance: -
d_gene: -
j_gene: TRBJ1-2
v_gene: TRBV12-3/TRBV12-4
CDR3nt: TGTGCCAGCAGCACAGGCTCAGGGGATGGCTACACCTTC
CDR3aa: CASSTGSGDGYTF

abundance: -
d_gene: TRBD1
j_gene: TRBJ2-6
v_gene: TRBV24-1
CDR3nt: TGTGCCACCCTGGACAGGGGAGTAACTGGGGCCAACGTCCTGACTTTC
CDR3aa: CATLDRGVTGANVLTF

abundance: -
d_gene: -
j_gene: TRBJ2-1
v_gene: TRBV12-5
CDR3nt: TGTGCTAGTGGTTTGGTTCTCTCGGTCGCTTACAATGAGCAGTTCTTC
CDR3aa: CASGLVLSVAYNEQFF

abundance: -
d_gene: -
j_gene: TRBJ2-7
v_gene: TRBV6-5
CDR3nt: TGTGCCAGCAGTTACTCGATGGTAAGCTACGAGCAGTACTTC
CDR3aa: CASSYSMVSYEQYF

abundance: -
d_gene: -
j_gene: TRBJ2-6
v_gene: TRBV7-9
CDR3nt: TGTGCCAGCAGCCCTGGAGTCTCCTCTGGGGCCAACGTCCTGACTTTC
CDR3aa: CASSPGVSSGANVLTF

abundance: -
d_gene: -
j_gene: TRBJ1-1
v_gene: TRBV9
CDR3nt: TGTGCCAGCAGCGTAGGCGGGTTTGGGGCCACTGAAGCTTTCTTT
CDR3aa: CASSVGGFGATEAFF

abundance: -
d_gene: -
j_gene: TRBJ1-2
v_gene: TRBV18
CDR3nt: TGTGCCAGCTCACCTCAACCCGCTGTAGCTAACTATGGCTACACCTTC
CDR3aa: CASSPQPAVANYGYTF

abundance: -
d_gene: -
j_gene: TRBJ1-1
v_gene: TRBV12-3/TRBV12-4
CDR3nt: TGTGCCAGCAGCCCTTACAGGGTATGGACTGAAGCTTTCTTT
CDR3aa: CASSPYRVWTEAFF

abundance: -
d_gene: -
j_gene: TRBJ2-7
v_gene: TRBV30
CDR3nt: TGTGCCTGGAGTGTCCAGTCCTACGAGCAGTACTTC
CDR3aa: CAWSVQSYEQYF

abundance: -
d_gene: TRBD2
j_gene: TRBJ2-1
v_gene: TRBV5-4
CDR3nt: TGTGCCAGCCGGGACGGCGGGGGTGACGAGCAGTTCTTC
CDR3aa: CASRDGGGDEQFF

abundance: -
d_gene: TRBD1
j_gene: TRBJ2-7
v_gene: TRBV6-2/TRBV6-3
CDR3nt: TGTGCCAGCAGTTACTCGGTGACAGGGGGCGAGCAGTACTTC
CDR3aa: CASSYSVTGGEQYF

abundance: -
d_gene: -
j_gene: TRBJ2-3
v_gene: TRBV4-1
CDR3nt: TGCGCCAGCAGCCAAGACAGGGAATTGGAAGATACGCAGTATTTT
CDR3aa: CASSQDRELEDTQYF

abundance: -
d_gene: -
j_gene: TRBJ2-2
v_gene: TRBV4-1
CDR3nt: TGCGCCAGCAGCCAAGATGGTGTGAACACCGGGGAGCTGTTTTTT
CDR3aa: CASSQDGVNTGELFF

abundance: -
d_gene: -
j_gene: TRBJ2-6
v_gene: TRBV29-1
CDR3nt: TGCAGCGTTGATGATCAGGAGCTCTCTGGGGCCAACGTCCTGACTTTC
CDR3aa: CSVDDQELSGANVLTF